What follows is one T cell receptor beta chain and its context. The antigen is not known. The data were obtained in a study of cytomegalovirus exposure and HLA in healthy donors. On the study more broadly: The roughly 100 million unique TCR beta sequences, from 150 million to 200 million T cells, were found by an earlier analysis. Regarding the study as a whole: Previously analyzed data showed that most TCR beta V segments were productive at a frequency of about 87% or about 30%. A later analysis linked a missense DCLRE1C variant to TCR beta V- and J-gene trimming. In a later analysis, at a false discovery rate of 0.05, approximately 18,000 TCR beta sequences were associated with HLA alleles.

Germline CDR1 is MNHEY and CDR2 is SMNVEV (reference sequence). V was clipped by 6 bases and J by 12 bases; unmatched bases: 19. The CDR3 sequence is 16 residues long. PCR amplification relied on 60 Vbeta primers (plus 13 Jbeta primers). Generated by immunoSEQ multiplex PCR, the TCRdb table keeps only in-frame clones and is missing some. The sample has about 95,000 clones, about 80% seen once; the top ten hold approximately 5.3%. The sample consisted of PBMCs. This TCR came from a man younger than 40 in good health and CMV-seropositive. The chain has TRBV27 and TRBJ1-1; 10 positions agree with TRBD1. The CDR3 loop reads CASSARTGGLKTWSFF. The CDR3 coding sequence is TGTGCCAGCAGCGCGAGGACAGGGGGTCTAAAAACATGGTCTTTCTTT.